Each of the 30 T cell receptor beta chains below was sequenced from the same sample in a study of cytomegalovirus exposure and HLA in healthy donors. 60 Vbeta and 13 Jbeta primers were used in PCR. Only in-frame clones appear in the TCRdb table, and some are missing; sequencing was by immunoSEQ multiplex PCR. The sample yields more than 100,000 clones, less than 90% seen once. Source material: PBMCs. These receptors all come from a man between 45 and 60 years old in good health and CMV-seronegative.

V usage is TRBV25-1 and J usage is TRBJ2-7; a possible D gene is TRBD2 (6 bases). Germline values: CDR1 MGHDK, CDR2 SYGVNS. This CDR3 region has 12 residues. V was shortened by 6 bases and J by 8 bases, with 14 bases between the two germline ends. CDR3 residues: CASRGGAVQQYF. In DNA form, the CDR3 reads TGTGCCAGCAGGGGAGGCGCAGTACAGCAGTACTTC.

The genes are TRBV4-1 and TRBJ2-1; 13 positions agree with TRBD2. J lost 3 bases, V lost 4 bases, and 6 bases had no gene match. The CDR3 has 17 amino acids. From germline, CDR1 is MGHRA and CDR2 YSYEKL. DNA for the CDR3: TGCGCCAGCAGCCCCCCCCGACTAGCGGGGGGCTACAATGAGCAGTTCTTC. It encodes CASSPPRLAGGYNEQFF.

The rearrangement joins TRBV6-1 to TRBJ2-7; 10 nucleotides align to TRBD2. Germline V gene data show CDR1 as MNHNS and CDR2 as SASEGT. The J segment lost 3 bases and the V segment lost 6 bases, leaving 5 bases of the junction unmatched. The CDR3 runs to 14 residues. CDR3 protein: CASREASGSYEQYF. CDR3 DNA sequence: TGTGCCAGCAGGGAGGCTAGCGGGAGCTACGAGCAGTACTTC.

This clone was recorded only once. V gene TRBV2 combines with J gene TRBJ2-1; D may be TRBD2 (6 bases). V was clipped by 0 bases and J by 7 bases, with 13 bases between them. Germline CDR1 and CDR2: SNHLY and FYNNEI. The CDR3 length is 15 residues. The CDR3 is CASSEAPRLGNEQFF. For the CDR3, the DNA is TGTGCCAGCAGTGAAGCTCCCCGACTAGGGAATGAGCAGTTCTTC.

The CDR3 region has the DNA TGTGCCAGCAGCAGGGCGGGGAGCTCCTACGAGCAGTACTTC. Protein product: CASSRAGSSYEQYF. The chain links TRBV7-2 to TRBJ2-7; maybe TRBD2 (6 bases). This CDR3 region has 14 residues. Germline CDR1 and CDR2: SGHTA and FQGNSA. V lost 5 bases to trimming and J lost 0 bases, with 11 bases between them.

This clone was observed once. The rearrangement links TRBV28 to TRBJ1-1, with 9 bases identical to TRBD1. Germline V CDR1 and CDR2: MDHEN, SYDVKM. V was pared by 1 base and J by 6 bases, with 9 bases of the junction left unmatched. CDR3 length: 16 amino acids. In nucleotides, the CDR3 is TGTGCCAGCAGTTTATCGCGTACAGGGGGCTTGTCTGAAGCTTTCTTT. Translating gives CASSLSRTGGLSEAFF.

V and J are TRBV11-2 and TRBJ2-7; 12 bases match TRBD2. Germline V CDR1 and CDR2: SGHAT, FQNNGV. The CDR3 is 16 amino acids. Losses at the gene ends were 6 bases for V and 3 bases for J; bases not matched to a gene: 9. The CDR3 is CASRHWGTSGRYEQYF. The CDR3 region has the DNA TGTGCCAGCAGACATTGGGGGACTAGCGGGCGCTACGAGCAGTACTTC.

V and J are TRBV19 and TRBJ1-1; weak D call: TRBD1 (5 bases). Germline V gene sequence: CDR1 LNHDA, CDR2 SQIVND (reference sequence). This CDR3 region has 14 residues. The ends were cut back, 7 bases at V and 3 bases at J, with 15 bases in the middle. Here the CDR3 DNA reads TGTGCCAGTACAAAGATGTGGGGGGACACTGAAGCTTTCTTT. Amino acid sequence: CASTKMWGDTEAFF.

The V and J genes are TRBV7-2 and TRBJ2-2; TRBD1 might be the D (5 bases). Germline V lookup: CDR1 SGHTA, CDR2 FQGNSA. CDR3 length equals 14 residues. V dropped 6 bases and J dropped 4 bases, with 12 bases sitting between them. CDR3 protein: CASSLVRVTGELFF. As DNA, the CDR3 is TGTGCCAGCAGTCTAGTCAGGGTCACCGGGGAGCTGTTTTTT.

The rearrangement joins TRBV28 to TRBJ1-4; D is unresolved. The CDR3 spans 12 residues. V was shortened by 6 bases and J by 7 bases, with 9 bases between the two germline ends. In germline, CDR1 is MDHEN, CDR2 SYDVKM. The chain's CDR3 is CASSSRGEKLFF. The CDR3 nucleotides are TGTGCCAGCAGCTCCCGGGGTGAAAAACTGTTTTTT.

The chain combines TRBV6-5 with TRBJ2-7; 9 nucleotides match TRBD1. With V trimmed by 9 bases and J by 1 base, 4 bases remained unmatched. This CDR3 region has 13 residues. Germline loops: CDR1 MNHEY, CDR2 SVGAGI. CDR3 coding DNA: TGTGCCAGTTGGGACAGGGAGTCCTACGAGCAGTACTTC. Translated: CASWDRESYEQYF.

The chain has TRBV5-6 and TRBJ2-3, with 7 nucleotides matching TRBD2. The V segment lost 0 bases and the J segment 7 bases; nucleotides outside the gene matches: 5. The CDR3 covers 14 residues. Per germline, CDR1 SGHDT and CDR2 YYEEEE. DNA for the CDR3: TGTGCCAGCAGCTTGGACACTAGCGTAAATACGCAGTATTTT. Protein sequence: CASSLDTSVNTQYF. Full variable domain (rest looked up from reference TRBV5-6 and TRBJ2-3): DAGVTQSPTHLIKTRGQQVTLRCSPKSGHDTVSWYQQALGQGPQFIFQYYEEEERQRGNFPDRFSGHQFPNYSSELNVNALLLGDSALYLCASSLDTSVNTQYFGPGTRLTVL.

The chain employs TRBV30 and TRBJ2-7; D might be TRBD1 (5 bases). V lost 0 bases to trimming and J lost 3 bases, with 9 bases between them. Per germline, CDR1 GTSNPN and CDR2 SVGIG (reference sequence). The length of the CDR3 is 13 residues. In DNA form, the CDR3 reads TGTGCCTGGAGTGTAGGGGATATCTACGAGCAGTACTTC. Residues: CAWSVGDIYEQYF.

The CDR3, as DNA: TGTGCCAGCAGTTTGGACAGGGAGCTTAACTATGGCTACACCTTC. It yields the protein CASSLDRELNYGYTF. This rearrangement joins TRBV6-5 to TRBJ1-2; TRBD1 matches at 8 bases. The V and J ends lost 4 bases and 1 base, in that order; junction bases with no gene match: 5. CDR1 is MNHEY, CDR2 SVGAGI, per germline. CDR3 length: 15 amino acids.

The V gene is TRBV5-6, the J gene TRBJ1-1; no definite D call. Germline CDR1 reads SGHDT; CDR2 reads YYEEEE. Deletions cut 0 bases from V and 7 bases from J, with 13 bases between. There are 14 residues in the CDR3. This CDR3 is CASSLGQATREAFF. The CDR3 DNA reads TGTGCCAGCAGCTTGGGCCAGGCGACCCGTGAAGCTTTCTTT.

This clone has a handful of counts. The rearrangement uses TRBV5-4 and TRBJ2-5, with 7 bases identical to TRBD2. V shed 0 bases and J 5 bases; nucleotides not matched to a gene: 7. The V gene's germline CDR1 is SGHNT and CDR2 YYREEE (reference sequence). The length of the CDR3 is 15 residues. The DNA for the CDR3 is TGTGCCAGCAGCTTGGCCAACTGGGGAGGGGAGACCCAGTACTTC. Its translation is CASSLANWGGETQYF.

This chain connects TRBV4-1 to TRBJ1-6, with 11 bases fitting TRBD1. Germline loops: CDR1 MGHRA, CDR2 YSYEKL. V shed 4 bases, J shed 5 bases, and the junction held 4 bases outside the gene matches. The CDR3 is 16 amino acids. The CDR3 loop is CASSRTGGGNNSPLHF. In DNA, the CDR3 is TGCGCCAGCAGCCGGACAGGGGGCGGGAATAATTCACCCCTCCACTTT.

The DNA of the CDR3 is TGCAGCGTTGAGGGCCAAGGGGGCCAGCCCCAGCATTTT. It specifies CSVEGQGGQPQHF. The chain combines TRBV29-1 with TRBJ1-5; 7 nucleotides line up with TRBD1. Germline values: CDR1 SQVTM, CDR2 ANQGSEA. With 3 bases clipped from V and 7 bases from J, the junction kept 6 bases outside the gene matches. This CDR3 has 13 amino acids.

In DNA form, the CDR3 reads TGTGCCATCAGTCCCGCGGCCTCGAATGAGCAGTTCTTC. It specifies CAISPAASNEQFF. The J gene is TRBJ2-1, the V gene TRBV10-3; no definite D call. V was cut by 5 bases and J by 7 bases, with 12 bases left in between. Looked up from germline, CDR1 is ENHRY and CDR2 is SYGVKD. There are 13 residues in the CDR3.

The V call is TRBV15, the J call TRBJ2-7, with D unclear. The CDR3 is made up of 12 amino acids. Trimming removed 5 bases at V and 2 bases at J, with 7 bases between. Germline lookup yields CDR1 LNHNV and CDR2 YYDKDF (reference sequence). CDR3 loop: CATSADTYEQYF. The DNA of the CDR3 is TGTGCCACCAGCGCAGACACCTACGAGCAGTACTTC. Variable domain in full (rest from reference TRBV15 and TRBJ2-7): DAMVIQNPRYQVTQFGKPVTLSCSQTLNHNVMYWYQQKSSQAPKLLFHYYDKDFNNEADTPDNFQSRRPNTSFCFLDIRSPGLGDTAMYLCATSADTYEQYFGPGTRLTVT.

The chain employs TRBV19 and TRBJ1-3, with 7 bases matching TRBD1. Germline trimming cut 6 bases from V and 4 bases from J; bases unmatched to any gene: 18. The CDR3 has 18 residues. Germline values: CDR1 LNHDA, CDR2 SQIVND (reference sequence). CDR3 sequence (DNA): TGTGCCAGTAGGAGCCGACAACAGGGGCAAAACGTCGGAAACACCATATATTTT. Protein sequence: CASRSRQQGQNVGNTIYF.

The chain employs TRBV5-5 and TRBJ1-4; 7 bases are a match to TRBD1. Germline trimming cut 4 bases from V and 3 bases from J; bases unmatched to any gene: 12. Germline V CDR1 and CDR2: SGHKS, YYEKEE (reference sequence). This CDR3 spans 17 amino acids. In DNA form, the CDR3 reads TGTGCCAGCAGCCTAGGAGGGGGCTACGCTCCTAATGAAAAACTGTTTTTT. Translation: CASSLGGGYAPNEKLFF. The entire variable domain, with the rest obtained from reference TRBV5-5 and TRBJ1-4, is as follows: DAGVTQSPTHLIKTRGQQVTLRCSPISGHKSVSWYQQVLGQGPQFIFQYYEKEERGRGNFPDRFSARQFPNYSSELNVNALLLGDSALYLCASSLGGGYAPNEKLFFGSGTQLSVL.

This CDR3 reads CASSLVRVAETQYF. CDR3 sequence (DNA): TGTGCCAGCAGCTTGGTTCGAGTCGCGGAGACCCAGTACTTC. The chain links TRBV7-8 to TRBJ2-5; D is unclear. Germline assignment: CDR1 SGHVS and CDR2 FQNEAQ. CDR3 length equals 14 residues. V was pared by 3 bases and J by 5 bases, with 13 bases between.

CDR3 in DNA: TGCAGTACGGACAGGGGAGCTGAAGCTTTCTTT. It yields the protein CSTDRGAEAFF. This chain connects TRBV20-1 to TRBJ1-1; 9 bases line up with TRBD1. V lost 8 bases to trimming and J lost 6 bases; unmatched junction nucleotides: 4. This CDR3 has 11 amino acids. In germline, CDR1 is DFQATT, CDR2 SNEGSKA (reference sequence).

For the CDR3, the DNA is TGCAGCGGCAAAGCGGGAGTCGTGGAGACCCAGTACTTC. Its protein is CSGKAGVVETQYF. The chain links TRBV29-1 to TRBJ2-5; 8 bases fit TRBD2. CDR1 is SQVTM and CDR2 is ANQGSEA in the germline V gene. The CDR3 totals 13 residues. The trim removed 7 bases at V and 5 bases at J, leaving 9 bases unmatched.

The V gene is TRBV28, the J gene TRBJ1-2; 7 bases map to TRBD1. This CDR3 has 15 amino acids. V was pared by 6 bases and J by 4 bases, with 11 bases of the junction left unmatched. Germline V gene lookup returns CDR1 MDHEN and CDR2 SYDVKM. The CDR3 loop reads CASSREQGFIYGYTF. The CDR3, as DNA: TGTGCCAGCAGCAGAGAACAGGGGTTCATCTATGGCTACACCTTC.

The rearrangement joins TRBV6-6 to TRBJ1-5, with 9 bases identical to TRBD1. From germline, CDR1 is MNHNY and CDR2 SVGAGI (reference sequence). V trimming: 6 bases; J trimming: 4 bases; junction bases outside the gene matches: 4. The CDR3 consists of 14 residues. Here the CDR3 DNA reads TGTGCCAGCAGAGGGACAGGGAAGAATCAGCCCCAGCATTTT. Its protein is CASRGTGKNQPQHF.

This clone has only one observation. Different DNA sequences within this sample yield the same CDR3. CDR3: CASSYRGDQPQHF. CDR3 nucleotide sequence: TGTGCCAGCAGTTACCGGGGGGATCAGCCCCAGCATTTT. The chain has TRBV6-5 and TRBJ1-5; D is perhaps TRBD1 (5 bases). This CDR3 is 13 amino acids long. V was pared by 2 bases and J by 5 bases, with 7 bases between. Germline loops: CDR1 MNHEY, CDR2 SVGAGI.

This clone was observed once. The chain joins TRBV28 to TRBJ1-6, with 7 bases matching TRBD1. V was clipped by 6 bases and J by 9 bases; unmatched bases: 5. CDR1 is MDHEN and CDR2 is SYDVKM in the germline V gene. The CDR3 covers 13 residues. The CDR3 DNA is TGTGCCAGCAGCTGGAGGGGGCCTTCACCCCTCCACTTT. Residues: CASSWRGPSPLHF.

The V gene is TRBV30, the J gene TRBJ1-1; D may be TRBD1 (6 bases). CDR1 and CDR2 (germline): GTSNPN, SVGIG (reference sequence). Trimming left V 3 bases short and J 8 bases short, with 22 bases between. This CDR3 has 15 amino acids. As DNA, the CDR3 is TGTGCCTGGAGCCAACCTCAGGGGAGAAAGAACGAAGCTTTCTTT. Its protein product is CAWSQPQGRKNEAFF.